These 31 T cell receptor beta chains came from one sample sequenced in a study of blood T cell repertoires in COVID-19. Sequencing was performed with immunoSEQ multiplex PCR; in TCRdb, only in-frame clones are kept and a portion is missing. This table holds 300,000 or so clones, 65% to 85% found once. Source material: peripheral blood. These receptors came from a woman between 50 and 59 years old with acute or convalescent COVID-19.

This sequence joins TRBV30 and TRBJ2-3, with D unclear. Germline values: CDR1 GTSNPN, CDR2 SVGIG (reference sequence). The CDR3 has 13 amino acids. Trimming shortened V by 5 bases and J by 6 bases, and 15 bases separated the two germline ends. CDR3 bases: TGTGCCTGGTCCCCCGGCGGTGGGGATACGCAGTATTTT. Its protein product is CAWSPGGGDTQYF. The variable domain in full, completed from reference TRBV30 and TRBJ2-3, reads SQTIHQWPATLVQPVGSPLSLECTVEGTSNPNLYWYRQAAGRGLQLLFYSVGIGQISSEVPQNLSASRPQDRQFILSSKKLLLSDSGFYLCAWSPGGGDTQYFGPGTRLTVL.

This chain uses TRBV2 with TRBJ1-2; 9 bases are shared with TRBD1. The V and J ends lost 3 bases and 6 bases, in that order; junction bases with no gene match: 11. CDR1 and CDR2 from the germline V gene are SNHLY and FYNNEI. The CDR3 contains 16 residues. CDR3 in amino acids: CASSDFWDRESHGYTF. The CDR3 DNA follows: TGTGCCAGCAGTGATTTCTGGGACAGGGAATCCCATGGCTACACCTTC.

In DNA, the CDR3 is TGCAGCGTTGAAGAAGGAGGGAGGTATGGCTACACCTTC. Translated: CSVEEGGRYGYTF. The V and J genes are TRBV29-1 and TRBJ1-2; D is unresolved. There are 13 residues in the CDR3. Trimming took off 0 bases at V and 5 bases at J, with 10 bases between the two ends. Germline CDR1 SQVTM, CDR2 ANQGSEA.

A single count supports this clone. The rearrangement links TRBV30 to TRBJ1-2, with 11 bases fitting TRBD1. The trim removed 5 bases at V and 4 bases at J, leaving 0 bases unmatched. This CDR3 has 12 amino acids. Germline loops: CDR1 GTSNPN, CDR2 SVGIG (reference sequence). CDR3 sequence reads: CAWGTGGYGYTF. The CDR3 DNA reads TGTGCCTGGGGGACAGGGGGCTATGGCTACACCTTC.

This chain connects TRBV19 to TRBJ2-7; 9 bases align to TRBD2. Per the germline V gene, CDR1 is LNHDA and CDR2 is SQIVND (reference sequence). V trimming: 6 bases; J trimming: 4 bases; junction bases outside the gene matches: 7. The CDR3 runs to 14 residues. The CDR3 loop is CASSPLAGKYEQYF. The CDR3, as DNA: TGTGCCAGTAGCCCCCTAGCGGGAAAGTACGAGCAGTACTTC.

CDR3 protein: CASSQERDSQDTF. The CDR3 DNA follows: TGCGCCAGCAGCCAAGAAAGAGACAGCCAGGACACCTTC. This sequence joins TRBV4-1 and TRBJ1-2, with D possibly matching TRBD1 (5 bases). There are 13 residues in the CDR3. In germline, CDR1 is MGHRA, CDR2 YSYEKL. Trimming stripped 0 bases from V and 12 bases from J, with 14 bases between.

The V and J genes are TRBV6-2 or TRBV6-3 and TRBJ1-5; 7 positions agree with TRBD1. The CDR3 is 15 amino acids. Trimming at V came to 5 bases and at J to 4 bases, leaving 8 bases not matched to a gene. The germline V gene encodes CDR1 MNHEY and CDR2 SVGEGT. CDR3 region: CASSPDRAYNQPQHF. As DNA, the CDR3 is TGTGCCAGCAGTCCCGACAGGGCATATAATCAGCCCCAGCATTTT.

This rearrangement joins TRBV9 to TRBJ2-7, with TRBD2 as a possible D gene (5 bases). In germline, CDR1 is SGDLS, CDR2 YYNGEE. V was shortened by 3 bases and J by 9 bases, with 16 bases between the two germline ends. The CDR3 spans 13 residues. CDR3 sequence (DNA): TGTGCCAGCAGCGAGGACCCCGAGGGTGGGCAGTACTTC. It encodes CASSEDPEGGQYF. The whole variable domain, filled in from reference TRBV9 and TRBJ2-7, reads DSGVTQTPKHLITATGQRVTLRCSPRSGDLSVYWYQQSLDQGLQFLIQYYNGEERAKGNILERFSAQQFPDLHSELNLSSLELGDSALYFCASSEDPEGGQYFGPGTRLTVT.

The CDR3 loop is CASSGGAKGNTEAFF. CDR3 DNA: TGTGCCAGCAGCGGGGGGGCGAAGGGGAACACTGAAGCTTTCTTT. The chain is built from TRBV21-1 and TRBJ1-1. TRBV21-1 constitutes a pseudogene. This CDR3 region has 15 residues.

The sample holds a few counts of this clone. The identical CDR3 is also encoded by other nucleotide sequences in the sample. Here the CDR3 DNA reads TGTGCCAGCAGCTTGGCGGGGGGAAAAAACATTCAGTACTTC. Translation gives CASSLAGGKNIQYF. V and J are TRBV5-6 and TRBJ2-4, with 7 nucleotides matching TRBD2. The CDR3 extends over 14 amino acids. Germline V gives CDR1 SGHDT, CDR2 YYEEEE. The V gene end was trimmed by 0 bases and the J gene end by 4 bases; junction bases not matched to a gene: 1.

As for this clone: Other DNA sequences in this specimen translate into the identical CDR3. The V call is TRBV27, the J call TRBJ1-2; TRBD1 is a possible D gene (5 bases). The CDR3 covers 13 residues. Looked up from germline, CDR1 is MNHEY and CDR2 is SMNVEV (reference sequence). Trimming removed 3 bases at V and 7 bases at J, with 12 bases between. CDR3 DNA sequence: TGTGCCAGCAGTTTGGCAGGGAGGGGTGGCTACACCTTC. Protein sequence: CASSLAGRGGYTF.

The chain is built from TRBV5-6 and TRBJ1-3, with D unclear. V lost 0 bases and J lost 0, with 7 bases in between. CDR1 and CDR2 from the germline V gene are SGHDT and YYEEEE. The CDR3 contains 15 residues. The CDR3 sequence is CASSLVGSSGNTIYF. DNA for the CDR3: TGTGCCAGCAGCTTGGTTGGCTCCTCTGGAAACACCATATATTTT.

The gene calls are TRBV7-2 and TRBJ1-1, with 7 bases matching TRBD1. With 1 base clipped from V and 8 bases from J, the junction kept 10 bases outside the gene matches. Germline V lookup: CDR1 SGHTA, CDR2 FQGNSA. The CDR3 length is 15 residues. This CDR3 reads CASSLGGAATGEAFF. The CDR3 DNA reads as TGTGCCAGCAGCTTAGGGGGGGCAGCGACAGGGGAAGCTTTCTTT.

This clone has just one count. The rearrangement links TRBV5-8 to TRBJ2-3; 8 bases are shared with TRBD2. Germline lookup yields CDR1 SGHTS and CDR2 YDEGEE. V was pared by 7 bases and J by 1 base, with 11 bases of the junction left unmatched. This CDR3 is 16 amino acids long. CDR3 in DNA: TGTGCCAGCCCGCGATGGAGCGGGAGCGGCACAGATACGCAGTATTTT. Residues: CASPRWSGSGTDTQYF.

This chain connects TRBV11-2 to TRBJ1-1; a possible D gene is TRBD1 (6 bases). The CDR3 consists of 14 residues. In germline, CDR1 is SGHAT, CDR2 FQNNGV. Trimming pared 6 bases from V and 11 bases from J, leaving 22 bases between. CDR3 protein: CASRVGHAGGHAFF. CDR3 nucleotides: TGTGCCAGCAGAGTAGGGCATGCGGGGGGACATGCTTTCTTT.

The chain has TRBV5-4 and TRBJ1-4, with D maybe TRBD1 (6 bases). Germline V gene sequence: CDR1 SGHNT, CDR2 YYREEE (reference sequence). The CDR3 loop spans 16 amino acids. Deletions cut 0 bases from V and 1 base from J, with 10 bases between. CDR3 amino acids: CASSLVPRGTNEKLFF. Here the CDR3 DNA reads TGTGCCAGCAGCTTGGTCCCCAGGGGAACTAATGAAAAACTGTTTTTT.

The CDR3 spells CASNRGLNTEAFF. CDR3 nucleotide sequence: TGTGCCAGTAACAGGGGCCTGAACACTGAAGCTTTCTTT. V is TRBV6-5 and J is TRBJ1-1; 7 positions agree with TRBD1. V shed 9 bases and J 0 bases; nucleotides not matched to a gene: 4. This CDR3 comprises 13 residues. The germline CDR1 and CDR2 sequences are MNHEY and SVGAGI.

This clone appeared a few times. Other DNA sequences in this specimen translate into the identical CDR3. The chain links TRBV7-9 to TRBJ1-5; 10 bases line up with TRBD1. The length of the CDR3 is 15 residues. Germline CDR1 SEHNR, CDR2 FQNEAQ (reference sequence). V was pared by 4 bases and J by 3 bases, with 3 bases of the junction left unmatched. The CDR3 spells CASSSGTGDNQPQHF. The CDR3, as DNA: TGTGCCAGCAGCTCCGGGACAGGGGACAATCAGCCCCAGCATTTT.

V gene TRBV3-1 (or the pseudogene TRBV3-2) combines with J gene TRBJ2-3; 9 nucleotides match TRBD2. The CDR3 is made up of 16 amino acids. Trimming took 5 bases from V and 2 from J; bases not matched to a gene: 8. Germline V gene sequence: CDR1 LGHDT, CDR2 YNNKEL (reference sequence). The CDR3 sequence: CASSSSASGVTDTQYF. The CDR3 bases are TGTGCCAGCAGCTCCTCAGCTAGCGGGGTCACAGATACGCAGTATTTT.

The chain has TRBV13 and TRBJ2-5; D is perhaps TRBD1 (5 bases). Germline assignment: CDR1 PRHDT and CDR2 FYEKMQ (reference sequence). With 10 bases removed from V and 7 bases from J, the gap between germline ends came to 19 bases. The CDR3 extends over 13 amino acids. The CDR3 bases are TGTGCCAACCGCTCGGCAGGCCAGGGGACCCAGTACTTC. It codes for CANRSAGQGTQYF.

This CDR3 is CSARNRGEQYV. The CDR3 nucleotides are TGCAGTGCTAGAAACCGGGGCGAGCAGTACGTC. V gene TRBV20-1 combines with J gene TRBJ2-7; the D gene is possibly TRBD2 (5 bases). The V end lost 2 bases, the J end lost 6 bases, and 8 bases lay between the germline ends. The germline gives CDR1 DFQATT, CDR2 SNEGSKA (reference sequence). This CDR3 region has 11 residues.

The V and J genes are TRBV11-2 and TRBJ1-2; D remains ambiguous. CDR1 and CDR2 from the germline V gene are SGHAT and FQNNGV. Trimming removed 0 bases from V and 4 bases from J, with 6 bases in between. The CDR3 spans 13 residues. The CDR3 is CASSLEQIYGYTF. CDR3 DNA: TGTGCCAGCAGCTTAGAACAGATCTATGGCTACACCTTC.

The V gene is TRBV15, the J gene TRBJ1-3; D unresolved. Trimming removed 5 bases at V and 4 bases at J, with 12 bases between. From germline, CDR1 is LNHNV and CDR2 YYDKDF (reference sequence). The CDR3 extends over 14 amino acids. CDR3: CATSPPGEGNTIYF. Written as DNA, the CDR3 is TGTGCCACCAGCCCCCCCGGGGAGGGAAACACCATATATTTT.

V gene TRBV12-5 combines with J gene TRBJ2-7; D may be TRBD1 (5 bases). CDR1 and CDR2 from the germline V gene are LGHNT and FRNRAP. V lost 7 bases, J lost 2 bases, and 12 bases lay in between. CDR3 length: 13 amino acids. CDR3 coding DNA: TGTGCTAGTGCCAAGACAGTTACCTACGAGCAGTACTTC. As protein: CASAKTVTYEQYF.

The CDR3 DNA follows: TGTGCCAGCAGTGGAGGACAGCGAGCAGCAGATACGCAGTATTTT. Amino acids: CASSGGQRAADTQYF. The rearrangement links TRBV2 to TRBJ2-3; TRBD1 is a possible D gene (6 bases). The V gene lost 4 bases and the J gene lost 4 bases, with 15 bases spanning the gap. Germline V gene data show CDR1 as SNHLY and CDR2 as FYNNEI. The CDR3 extends over 15 amino acids.

The chain links TRBV24-1 to TRBJ2-3; D is unresolved. V lost 3 bases and J lost 4, with 10 bases in between. Germline CDR1 is KGHDR and CDR2 is SFDVKD. The CDR3 spans 14 residues. The CDR3 spells CATSDPRGPDTQYF. Here the CDR3 DNA reads TGTGCCACCAGTGATCCCCGCGGCCCAGATACGCAGTATTTT.

The J gene is TRBJ2-3, the V gene TRBV29-1; maybe TRBD1 (5 bases). Looked up from germline, CDR1 is SQVTM and CDR2 is ANQGSEA. The CDR3 totals 15 residues. V was pared by 2 bases and J by 6 bases, with 18 bases between. CDR3 sequence reads: CSVERPRGSIDTQYF. The CDR3 nucleotides read TGCAGCGTTGAACGGCCAAGGGGAAGCATCGATACGCAGTATTTT.

The chain is built from TRBV3-1 (or the pseudogene TRBV3-2) and TRBJ1-2; no clear D gene. Germline V CDR1 and CDR2: LGHDT, YNNKEL (reference sequence). This CDR3 spans 12 amino acids. Trimming took off 0 bases at V and 4 bases at J, with 3 bases between the two ends. The CDR3, as DNA: TGTGCCAGCAGCCAAGACCGCTATGGCTACACCTTC. This sequence encodes CASSQDRYGYTF.

Regarding this clone: Other nucleotide sequences in the sample specify the same CDR3. The rearrangement joins TRBV12-3 or TRBV12-4 to TRBJ1-5; D gene ambiguous. The V end lost 5 bases, the J end lost 0 bases, and 5 bases lay between the germline ends. The CDR3 totals 13 residues. The CDR3 loop reads CASSLYSNQPQHF. In nucleotides, the CDR3 is TGTGCCAGCAGTCTCTATAGCAATCAGCCCCAGCATTTT.

This chain links TRBV5-1 with TRBJ1-4; tentatively, D is TRBD1 (6 bases). Deletions cut 3 bases from V and 1 base from J, with 10 bases between. The length of the CDR3 is 15 residues. Germline CDR1 SGHRS, CDR2 YFSETQ. CDR3 sequence reads: CASSWGPGTNEKLFF. For the CDR3, the DNA is TGCGCCAGCAGCTGGGGGCCGGGAACTAATGAAAAACTGTTTTTT.

The chain has TRBV29-1 and TRBJ1-2; perhaps TRBD1 as D (5 bases). This CDR3 contains 15 residues. V was cut by 5 bases and J by 1 base, with 17 bases left in between. CDR1 is SQVTM, CDR2 ANQGSEA, per germline. The CDR3 region is CSVPALGGYNYGYTF. The DNA for the CDR3 is TGCAGCGTTCCCGCTCTGGGGGGGTATAACTATGGCTACACCTTC.